This T cell receptor beta chain came from a study of spatial heterogeneity in lung cancer. This clonotype was found many times. Antigen: not known. The time point is: blood at routine non-recurrence follow-up after resection. TCRdb recomputed calls from the 5' RACE reads with MiXCR, one row per CDR3 protein. The table records 110,000 or so distinct CDR3 sequences, about 10% of them present only once. General study points: Resection saw ubiquitous expanded tumor TCRs appear in blood more than follow-up did.

This clonotype originated in a female donor with early-stage non-small cell lung cancer. The sequenced sample was PBMCs, obtained at follow-up.

The CDR3 region is CAWTGGGSVNQPQHF. DNA for the CDR3: TGTGCCTGGACCGGGGGTGGATCCGTTAATCAGCCCCAGCATTTT. The rearrangement joins TRBV30 to TRBJ1-5; D possibly corresponds to TRBD1 (5 bases). The CDR3 totals 15 residues. V lost 4 bases to trimming and J lost 4 bases, with 17 bases between them. CDR1 is GTSNPN, CDR2 SVGIG, per germline (reference sequence).